This T cell receptor beta chain emerged from a study of siplizumab effects on memory and regulatory T cells. Turning to this clone: Antigen specificity is unknown.

Assays captured approximately 100,000 TCR templates per sample. TCRdb's copy holds only in-frame clones and misses some; the assay was immunoSEQ multiplex PCR. The table lists more than 85,000 clones, 94% of them singletons. Study-level results: Significant reduction of alloreactive sequences traceable to unstimulated CD4+ memory cells was observed with siplizumab. Left unconfirmed was the suppressive function of proliferating Tregs from siplizumab cultures. Assignment of a naive or memory phenotype failed for roughly 75-97% of the proliferating CD4+ or CD8+ clones.

The V and J ends lost 0 bases and 6 bases respectively, with 20 bases between them. Germline V gene lookup returns CDR1 MGHRA and CDR2 YSYEKL. The CDR3 covers 18 residues. This clonotype was sampled from a human donor in good health. Input material: Tregs sorted from blood. The rearrangement joins TRBV4-1 to TRBJ2-2; TRBD1 might be the D (6 bases). The CDR3 nucleotides read TGCGCCAGCAGCCAAGAAATCAGTGGCAGGGGTCGATCCGGGGAGCTGTTTTTT. It translates to CASSQEISGRGRSGELFF.